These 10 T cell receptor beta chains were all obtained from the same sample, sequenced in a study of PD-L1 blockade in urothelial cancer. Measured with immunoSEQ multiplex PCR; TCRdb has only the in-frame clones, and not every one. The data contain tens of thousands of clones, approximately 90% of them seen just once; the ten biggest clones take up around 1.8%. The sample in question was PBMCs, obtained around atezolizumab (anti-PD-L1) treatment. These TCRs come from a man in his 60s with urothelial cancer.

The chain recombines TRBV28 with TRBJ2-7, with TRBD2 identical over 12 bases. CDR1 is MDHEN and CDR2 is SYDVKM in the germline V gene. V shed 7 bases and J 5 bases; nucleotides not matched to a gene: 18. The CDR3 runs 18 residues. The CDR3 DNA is TGTGCCAGCAATACAATAGCTAAGACTAGCGGGAGTCATGACGAGCAGTACTTC. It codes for CASNTIAKTSGSHDEQYF.

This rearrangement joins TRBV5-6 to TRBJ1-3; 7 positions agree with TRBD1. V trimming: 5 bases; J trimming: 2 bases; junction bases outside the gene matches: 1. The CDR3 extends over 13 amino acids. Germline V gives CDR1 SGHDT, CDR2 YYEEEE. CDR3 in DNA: TGTGCCAGCAGGACAGGGACTGGAAACACCATATATTTT. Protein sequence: CASRTGTGNTIYF.

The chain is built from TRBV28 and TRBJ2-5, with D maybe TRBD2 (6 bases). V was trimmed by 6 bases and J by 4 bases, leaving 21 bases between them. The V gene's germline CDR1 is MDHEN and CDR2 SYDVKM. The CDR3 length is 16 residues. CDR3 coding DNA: TGTGCCAGCAGCCCCCCGGCGGGAAAAGGGAGAGAGACCCAGTACTTC. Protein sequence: CASSPPAGKGRETQYF.

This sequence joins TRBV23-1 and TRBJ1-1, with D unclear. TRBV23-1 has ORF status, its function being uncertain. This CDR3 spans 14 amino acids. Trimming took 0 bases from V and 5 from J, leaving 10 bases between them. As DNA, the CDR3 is TGCGCCAGCAGTCAATCGTTTTCCGGTACTGAAGCTTTCTTT. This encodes CASSQSFSGTEAFF.

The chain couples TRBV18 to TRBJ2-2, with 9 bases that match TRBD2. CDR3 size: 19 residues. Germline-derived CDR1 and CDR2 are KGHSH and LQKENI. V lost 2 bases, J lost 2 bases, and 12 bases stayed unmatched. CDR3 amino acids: CASSPRSLAGVTNTGELFF. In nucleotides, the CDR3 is TGTGCCAGCTCACCAAGGAGCTTAGCGGGGGTTACCAACACCGGGGAGCTGTTTTTT.

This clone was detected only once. CDR3 loop: CSVDSGISYSTDTQYF. The DNA of the CDR3 is TGCAGCGTTGATAGCGGAATATCATATAGCACAGATACGCAGTATTTT. The rearrangement uses TRBV29-1 and TRBJ2-3; TRBD2 is a possible D gene (6 bases). The germline CDR1 and CDR2 sequences are SQVTM and ANQGSEA. The CDR3 totals 16 residues. Trimming cost V 3 bases and J 0 bases, with 16 bases left between them.

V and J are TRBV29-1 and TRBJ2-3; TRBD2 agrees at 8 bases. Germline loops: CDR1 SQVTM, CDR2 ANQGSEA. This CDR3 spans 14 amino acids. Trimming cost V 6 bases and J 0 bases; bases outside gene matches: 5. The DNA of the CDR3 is TGCAGCGTGACACTAGCGGCTAGCACAGATACGCAGTATTTT. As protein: CSVTLAASTDTQYF.

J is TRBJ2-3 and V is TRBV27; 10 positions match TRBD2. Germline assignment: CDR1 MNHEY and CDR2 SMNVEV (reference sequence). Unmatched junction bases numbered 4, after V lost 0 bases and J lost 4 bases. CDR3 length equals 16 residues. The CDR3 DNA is TGTGCCAGCAGTTTATCGAGGCTAGCGGGGGCAGATACGCAGTATTTT. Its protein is CASSLSRLAGADTQYF.

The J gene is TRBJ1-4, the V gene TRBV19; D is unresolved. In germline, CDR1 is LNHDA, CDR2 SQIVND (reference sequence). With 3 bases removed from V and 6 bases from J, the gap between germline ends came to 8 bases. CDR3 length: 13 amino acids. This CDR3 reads CASSIGQDEKLFF. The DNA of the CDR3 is TGTGCCAGTAGTATCGGTCAGGATGAAAAACTGTTTTTT.

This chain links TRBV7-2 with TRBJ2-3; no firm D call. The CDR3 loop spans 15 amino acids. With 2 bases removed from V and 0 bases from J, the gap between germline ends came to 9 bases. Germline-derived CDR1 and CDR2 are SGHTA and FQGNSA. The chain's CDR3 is CASSLLGASTDTQYF. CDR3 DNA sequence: TGTGCCAGCAGCTTATTAGGAGCGAGCACAGATACGCAGTATTTT.